These 23 T cell receptor beta chains were sequenced from one sample in a study of OX40 agonist ivuxolimab in advanced cancers. Data came from immunoSEQ multiplex PCR; TCRdb stores just in-frame clones and leaves some out. The table lists 70,000 to 85,000 clones, about 93% of them singletons, with roughly 6% in the top ten. Sequencing was performed on CD4+ or CD8+ T cells sorted from blood, taken in a trial of the OX40 agonist ivuxolimab. The receptor set was obtained from an adult with an advanced solid tumor such as melanoma, head and neck, liver or kidney cancer.

The CDR3 DNA is TGTGCCAGCAGCTTAGCAGGTGTTCCTGAAGCTTTCTTT. This codes for CASSLAGVPEAFF. The chain has TRBV7-6 and TRBJ1-1, with D unclear. The germline V and J ends were trimmed by 0 bases and 6 bases, with 8 bases remaining between them. Per the germline V gene, CDR1 is SGHVS and CDR2 is FNYEAQ. The CDR3 is 13 amino acids.

This clone was counted once. Written as DNA, the CDR3 is TGCGCCAGCAGCCCCCTCCCCGCAGGGGCCAATGAGCAGTTCTTC. Its translation: CASSPLPAGANEQFF. This chain uses TRBV5-1 with TRBJ2-1; weak D call: TRBD1 (6 bases). V was pared by 4 bases and J by 6 bases, with 17 bases between. The germline V gene encodes CDR1 SGHRS and CDR2 YFSETQ. This CDR3 contains 15 residues.

The gene calls are TRBV29-1 and TRBJ1-1, with 7 nucleotides matching TRBD1. The junction had 9 bases not matched to a gene; V was cut back by 5 bases and J by 3 bases. This CDR3 contains 14 residues. Germline V gene lookup returns CDR1 SQVTM and CDR2 ANQGSEA. The CDR3 here is CSVTKDRFDTEAFF. DNA of the CDR3: TGCAGCGTTACTAAGGACAGGTTCGACACTGAAGCTTTCTTT.

The chain carries TRBV30 and TRBJ1-2, with a weak D call TRBD1 (5 bases). This CDR3 has 15 amino acids. CDR1 is GTSNPN, CDR2 SVGIG, per germline (reference sequence). Trimming shortened V by 0 bases and J by 3 bases, and 14 bases separated the two germline ends. CDR3 sequence (DNA): TGTGCCTGGAGTGTACTATCCTTGGGGGACTATGGCTACACCTTC. It yields the protein CAWSVLSLGDYGYTF. The full variable domain, its missing parts supplied by reference TRBV30 and TRBJ1-2, is SQTIHQWPATLVQPVGSPLSLECTVEGTSNPNLYWYRQAAGRGLQLLFYSVGIGQISSEVPQNLSASRPQDRQFILSSKKLLLSDSGFYLCAWSVLSLGDYGYTFGSGTRLTVV.

This clone showed up just once. V gene TRBV28 combines with J gene TRBJ2-6, with D tentatively TRBD2 (6 bases). The germline gives CDR1 MDHEN, CDR2 SYDVKM. The ends were cut back, 6 bases at V and 0 bases at J, with 12 bases in the middle. The CDR3 length is 16 residues. CDR3 DNA: TGTGCCAGCAGAGAACTGGAGGGCTCTGGGGCCAACGTCCTGACTTTC. Protein: CASRELEGSGANVLTF.

This clone showed up just a few times. V usage is TRBV7-9 and J usage is TRBJ1-2; D ambiguous. The CDR3 sequence is 14 residues long. Germline V gene sequence: CDR1 SEHNR, CDR2 FQNEAQ (reference sequence). The germline V and J ends were trimmed by 1 base and 8 bases, with 14 bases remaining between them. In DNA form, the CDR3 reads TGTGCCAGCAGCTTAGGTGACCTCCAGAACGGCTACACCTTC. Amino acid sequence: CASSLGDLQNGYTF. The whole variable domain, filled in from reference TRBV7-9 and TRBJ1-2, reads DTGVSQNPRHKITKRGQNVTFRCDPISEHNRLYWYRQTLGQGPEFLTYFQNEAQLEKSRLLSDRFSAERPKGSFSTLEIQRTEQGDSAMYLCASSLGDLQNGYTFGSGTRLTVV.

This clone was recorded once. The V and J genes are TRBV4-2 and TRBJ1-4; maybe TRBD1 (5 bases). The CDR3 sequence is 15 residues long. Trimming removed 1 base from V and 2 bases from J, with 8 bases in between. Germline lookup yields CDR1 LGHNA and CDR2 YNFKEQ. Written as DNA, the CDR3 is TGTGCCAGCAGCCAAGGCAGGGATACTAATGAAAAACTGTTTTTT. Its translation is CASSQGRDTNEKLFF.

The chain carries TRBV6-1 and TRBJ2-7, with 11 bases fitting TRBD2. After removal of 0 bases from V and 3 bases from J, the junction contained 1 base not matched to a gene. This CDR3 contains 15 residues. CDR1 is MNHNS and CDR2 is SASEGT in the germline V gene. CDR3 region: CASSEAGTSGYEQYF. The CDR3 nucleotides are TGTGCCAGCAGTGAAGCAGGGACTAGCGGCTACGAGCAGTACTTC.

This CDR3 is CASSFGARGSDTQYF. The CDR3 region has the DNA TGTGCCAGTAGTTTCGGCGCTCGGGGGTCAGATACGCAGTATTTT. This chain links TRBV19 with TRBJ2-3; D might be TRBD2 (6 bases). The CDR3 length is 15 residues. V lost 5 bases and J lost 4, with 16 bases in between. Germline CDR1 and CDR2: LNHDA and SQIVND (reference sequence).

The chain employs TRBV19 and TRBJ2-1, with 9 nucleotides matching TRBD2. Germline CDR1 LNHDA, CDR2 SQIVND (reference sequence). V lost 7 bases to trimming and J lost 9 bases; unmatched junction nucleotides: 10. This CDR3 contains 14 residues. The DNA of the CDR3 is TGTGCCAGTAAATCGGCGGGAGGGATCGCTGAGCAGTTCTTC. It encodes CASKSAGGIAEQFF.

The chain uses TRBV28 and TRBJ1-1; TRBD1 aligns across 7 bases. This CDR3 is 16 amino acids long. The germline V gene encodes CDR1 MDHEN and CDR2 SYDVKM. V gave up 3 bases and J gave up 0 bases; unmatched junction bases: 7. CDR3 in amino acids: CASSFPGQNMNTEAFF. The DNA of the CDR3 is TGTGCCAGCAGTTTTCCGGGACAGAATATGAACACTGAAGCTTTCTTT.

The CDR3 sequence is CASSLETSGRVNEQYF. CDR3 bases: TGTGCCAGCAGCTTGGAAACTAGCGGGAGAGTCAACGAGCAGTACTTC. V usage is TRBV5-6 and J usage is TRBJ2-7; 11 bases match TRBD2. The V and J ends lost 0 bases and 5 bases, in that order; junction bases with no gene match: 7. The V gene's germline CDR1 is SGHDT and CDR2 YYEEEE. The CDR3 runs 16 residues.

The V and J genes are TRBV27 and TRBJ1-1; a possible D gene is TRBD1 (5 bases). The V gene lost 8 bases and the J gene lost 0 bases, with 16 bases spanning the gap. Germline V lookup: CDR1 MNHEY, CDR2 SMNVEV (reference sequence). This CDR3 is built from 15 residues. Here the CDR3 DNA reads TGTGCCAGCCGATCCTCGGGACGGATGAACACTGAAGCTTTCTTT. Translated: CASRSSGRMNTEAFF.

This chain joins TRBV11-2 and TRBJ1-2; 8 bases line up with TRBD1. The CDR3 runs to 14 residues. The V and J ends lost 4 bases and 6 bases, in that order; junction bases with no gene match: 7. CDR1 and CDR2 from the germline V gene are SGHAT and FQNNGV. The CDR3 region has the DNA TGTGCCAGCAGCTCTCGGACAGGGTGGGATGGCTACACCTTC. It specifies CASSSRTGWDGYTF.

J is TRBJ2-1 and V is TRBV19; D is ambiguous. V was trimmed by 1 base and J by 3 bases, leaving 19 bases between them. Germline CDR1 is LNHDA and CDR2 is SQIVND (reference sequence). CDR3 length: 18 amino acids. The CDR3 nucleotides read TGTGCCAGTAGTATAGCCCCTGGGGAAGGCATCGGCTACAATGAGCAGTTCTTC. It encodes CASSIAPGEGIGYNEQFF. The full variable domain, completed using reference TRBV19 and TRBJ2-1, is DGGITQSPKYLFRKEGQNVTLSCEQNLNHDAMYWYRQDPGQGLRLIYYSQIVNDFQKGDIAEGYSVSREKKESFPLTVTSAQKNPTAFYLCASSIAPGEGIGYNEQFFGPGTRLTVL.

This sequence joins TRBV25-1 and TRBJ1-6, with TRBD1 matching over 7 bases. Germline V gene lookup returns CDR1 MGHDK and CDR2 SYGVNS. This CDR3 comprises 16 residues. V gave up 6 bases and J gave up 6 bases; unmatched junction bases: 11. CDR3 in DNA: TGTGCCAGCAGACAGGGGCCTGGCCCTGTTAATTCACCCCTCCACTTT. Its protein is CASRQGPGPVNSPLHF.

The rearrangement uses TRBV13 and TRBJ1-4; D remains ambiguous. V lost 1 base and J 2 bases, leaving 8 bases between the germline ends. The CDR3 is 15 residues long. Germline V gene sequence: CDR1 PRHDT, CDR2 FYEKMQ (reference sequence). CDR3 sequence: CASSLAVGTNEKLFF. For the CDR3, the DNA is TGTGCCAGCAGCTTAGCGGTCGGGACTAATGAAAAACTGTTTTTT.

The chain carries TRBV10-3 and TRBJ1-5, with a tentative D call TRBD1 (5 bases). V was trimmed by 6 bases and J by 0 bases, leaving 18 bases between them. The CDR3 length is 17 residues. The V gene's germline CDR1 is ENHRY and CDR2 SYGVKD. The CDR3 nucleotides are TGTGCCATCAGACCCGGGACTGAGCCCTATAGCAATCAGCCCCAGCATTTT. This encodes CAIRPGTEPYSNQPQHF.

The CDR3 DNA reads as TGTGCCAGCAGCTTAGAACTGGTGGATGGCTACACCTTC. Translation: CASSLELVDGYTF. The J gene is TRBJ1-2, the V gene TRBV7-9, with unresolved D. The CDR3 has 13 residues. Germline CDR1 and CDR2: SEHNR and FQNEAQ (reference sequence). With 1 base removed from V and 6 bases from J, the gap between germline ends came to 9 bases.

The CDR3 here is CASSPGTSGTGEQYF. The DNA for the CDR3 is TGTGCCAGTAGCCCTGGGACTAGCGGGACGGGCGAGCAGTACTTC. The chain employs TRBV19 and TRBJ2-7; TRBD2 matches 13 bases. J lost 6 bases, V lost 6 bases, and 8 bases had no gene match. Germline CDR1 reads LNHDA; CDR2 reads SQIVND (reference sequence). This CDR3 contains 15 residues.

The chain combines TRBV30 with TRBJ2-1; TRBD1 aligns across 9 bases. Germline CDR1 is GTSNPN and CDR2 is SVGIG (reference sequence). Germline trimming cut 0 bases from V and 8 bases from J; bases unmatched to any gene: 8. This CDR3 is built from 15 residues. The CDR3: CAWSVRQGVGDEQFF. The CDR3, as DNA: TGTGCCTGGAGTGTAAGACAGGGGGTGGGGGATGAGCAGTTCTTC.

The chain has TRBV9 and TRBJ1-2; 11 bases align to TRBD1. Germline trimming cut 3 bases from V and 4 bases from J; bases unmatched to any gene: 8. Per the germline V gene, CDR1 is SGDLS and CDR2 is YYNGEE. The CDR3 consists of 16 residues. CDR3 nucleotides: TGTGCCAGCAGCGCTAGCGGACAGGGGGCAATCTATGGCTACACCTTC. The encoded protein is CASSASGQGAIYGYTF.

The chain links TRBV25-1 to TRBJ1-4; 8 bases line up with TRBD1. Trimming removed 2 bases from V and 6 bases from J; junction bases left unmatched: 2. The length of the CDR3 is 14 residues. Germline V gives CDR1 MGHDK, CDR2 SYGVNS. This CDR3 reads CASSEVRGHEKLFF. In nucleotides, the CDR3 is TGTGCCAGCAGTGAAGTCAGGGGGCATGAAAAACTGTTTTTT. Based on the CDR3 plus reference TRBV25-1 and TRBJ1-4, the full variable domain is EADIYQTPRYLVIGTGKKITLECSQTMGHDKMYWYQQDPGMELHLIHYSYGVNSTEKGDLSSESTVSRIRTEHFPLTLESARPSHTSQYLCASSEVRGHEKLFFGSGTQLSVL.